This entry features one TCR beta chain sequence. The antigen is not known. At one end, the junction sequence differs from germline, possibly due to a read error. Germline-derived CDR1 and CDR2 are LGHNA and YSLEER. There are 18 residues in the CDR3. This sample was included in a study of cytomegalovirus exposure and HLA in healthy donors. Whole-study results and caveats: Rare sequences made up most TCRs, while some public TCRs were found in many donors. The study listed approximately 170 cytomegalovirus-associated TCR beta chains.

The study ran its PCR with 60 Vbeta and 13 Jbeta primers. Generated by immunoSEQ multiplex PCR, the TCRdb table keeps only in-frame clones and is missing some. The data show 160,000 or so clones, roughly 82% seen once. The rearrangement uses TRBV4-3 and TRBJ2-5, with TRBD2 matching over 16 bases. The sample taken for sequencing was PBMCs. The clonotype originates from a man in his forties or fifties in good health and CMV-seropositive. The CDR3 DNA reads as TGCGCCAGCAGCCGGGAGGGACTAGCGGGGGGGGGAAGAGAGCCCCAGTACTTC. This codes for CASSREGLAGGGREPQYF.